One sample yielded the 3 T cell receptor beta chains listed below, sequenced in a study of beta chain features in type 1 diabetes. Investigators reverse transcribed all isolated RNA, so they sequenced expressed TCRB transcripts. Assay used: immunoSEQ multiplex PCR; TCRdb lists only in-frame clones, some missing. The sample lists about 900,000 clones; 15% to 20% were seen once. The sample consisted of naive CD4+ T cells from blood. The receptors here all came from a woman between 18 and 29 years old in good health.

This clone came up a few times. The chain joins TRBV7-9 to TRBJ2-5; no reliable D call. The germline CDR1 and CDR2 sequences are SEHNR and FQNEAQ (reference sequence). Trimming pared 5 bases from V and 3 bases from J, leaving 16 bases between. This CDR3 has 15 amino acids. Here the CDR3 reads CASSPRASREETQYF. The CDR3 nucleotides read TGTGCCAGCAGCCCGCGAGCATCGAGAGAAGAGACCCAGTACTTC.

There are a few counts of this clone. The chain joins TRBV27 to TRBJ2-3; D gene ambiguous. With 4 bases removed from V and 0 bases from J, the gap between germline ends came to 17 bases. The germline V gene has CDR1 MNHEY and CDR2 SMNVEV (reference sequence). There are 17 residues in the CDR3. The CDR3 nucleotides are TGTGCCAGCAGTTCCCGACCTAAGTCGTCTAGCACAGATACGCAGTATTTT. Its protein product is CASSSRPKSSSTDTQYF.

V gene TRBV18 combines with J gene TRBJ2-1, with D maybe TRBD2 (5 bases). Trimming left V 9 bases short and J 5 bases short, with 17 bases between. In germline, CDR1 is KGHSH, CDR2 LQKENI. This CDR3 region has 14 residues. The CDR3 loop reads CASSQRDVHNEQFF. The CDR3 nucleotides are TGTGCCAGTAGCCAACGGGATGTCCACAATGAGCAGTTCTTC.